The clone carrying this T cell receptor (beta chain) was seen once. Its antigen remains unknown. Only CD45RO-negative cells positively selected for CCR7 counted as naive CD8 cells, so terminally differentiated effector memory CD45RA+ cells were excluded. Germline CDR1 and CDR2: ENHRY and SYGVKD. J gave up 13 bases and V 3 bases, and 12 bases lay outside the gene matches. This CDR3 has 15 residues. Original data processing: ImmunoSEQ sequences covered only the junction and lacked quality scores; filtering therefore differed. This table comes from immunoSEQ multiplex PCR, and its TCRdb copy is limited to in-frame clones, with some not included. V and J calls and clone size come straight from that table; D and trimming were deduced from the DNA. The sample lists some 2.1 million clones; just under 95% were seen once. This sample is drawn from a study of shared clonotypes between healthy human individuals.

Whole-study findings and limits: Donors were few, which limited the genetic and exposure-history diversity represented. About 5% was the fraction of naive CD4 clonotypes found shared across a few donors. Generation probability values for non-shared clonotypes were lower than those for clonotypes shared by all four donors.

The chain recombines TRBV10-3 with TRBJ2-2; 9 bases agree with TRBD2. The sequencing sample was made of naive CD8+ T cells from PBMCs. This receptor was identified in a man younger than 30 in good health. Some clones in this sample may be carry-over from other donors' samples. The CDR3 DNA reads as TGTGCCATCAGTGACCCCCCCGGGACTAGCAGAGGGCTGTTTTTT. Protein sequence: CAISDPPGTSRGLFF.